Below are 8 T cell receptor beta chains sequenced from a single sample in a study of blood T cell repertoires in COVID-19. Clones were read by immunoSEQ multiplex PCR, and TCRdb kept only the in-frame ones, dropping some. The sample yields 120,000 or so clones, just over 85% seen once. Sequencing was carried out using peripheral blood. The receptors derive from a woman between 50 and 59 years old with active or convalescent COVID-19.

The chain carries TRBV27 and TRBJ1-5; D is perhaps TRBD1 (5 bases). The germline V gene encodes CDR1 MNHEY and CDR2 SMNVEV (reference sequence). The CDR3 runs to 16 residues. Trimming left V 0 bases short and J 0 bases short, with 9 bases between. The CDR3 bases are TGTGCCAGCAGTTTATCAGGGGATTCTAGCAATCAGCCCCAGCATTTT. Protein: CASSLSGDSSNQPQHF.

The rearrangement joins TRBV15 to TRBJ1-2; 10 bases align to TRBD1. There are 15 residues in the CDR3. The junction had 12 bases not matched to a gene; V was cut back by 6 bases and J by 8 bases. Germline-derived CDR1 and CDR2 are LNHNV and YYDKDF (reference sequence). CDR3 loop: CATSSGTGEWYGYTF. The CDR3 DNA reads TGTGCCACCAGTTCCGGGACAGGGGAATGGTACGGCTACACCTTC.

This sequence joins TRBV7-2 and TRBJ2-5; TRBD1 agrees at 7 bases. The ends lost 4 bases at V and 4 bases at J; junction bases unmatched: 6. CDR3 size: 14 residues. CDR1 and CDR2 from the germline V gene are SGHTA and FQGNSA. Here the CDR3 DNA reads TGTGCCAGCAGCTCCGGGACAGCTACAGAGACCCAGTACTTC. Residues: CASSSGTATETQYF.

This clone has more than one count but fewer than ten. The chain recombines TRBV10-3 with TRBJ1-2, with 9 bases lining up with TRBD1. J lost 5 bases, V lost 6 bases, and 7 bases had no gene match. CDR3 size: 14 residues. CDR1 ENHRY and CDR2 SYGVKD come from the germline V gene. The CDR3 DNA sequence: TGTGCCATCAGGGGGACAGGGCACCCTTATGGCTACACCTTC. Its protein product is CAIRGTGHPYGYTF.

V usage is TRBV19 and J usage is TRBJ2-7; TRBD1 might be the D (6 bases). The CDR3 covers 14 residues. Trimming cost V 4 bases and J 0 bases, with 10 bases left between them. Germline CDR1 and CDR2: LNHDA and SQIVND (reference sequence). The CDR3 bases are TGTGCCAGTAGTAGGACAGATATCTCCTACGAGCAGTACTTC. This codes for CASSRTDISYEQYF. Full variable domain (missing parts from reference TRBV19 and TRBJ2-7): DGGITQSPKYLFRKEGQNVTLSCEQNLNHDAMYWYRQDPGQGLRLIYYSQIVNDFQKGDIAEGYSVSREKKESFPLTVTSAQKNPTAFYLCASSRTDISYEQYFGPGTRLTVT.

This clone was counted between two and nine times. The rearrangement uses TRBV6-2 or TRBV6-3 and TRBJ1-2, with a possible D match to TRBD1 (6 bases). The CDR3 consists of 14 residues. Deletions cut 6 bases from V and 8 bases from J, with 19 bases between. Germline V gene sequence: CDR1 MNHEY, CDR2 SVGEGT. In DNA form, the CDR3 reads TGTGCCAGCAGCACACTCTGGGGGCCGGGAGGCTACACCTTC. This sequence encodes CASSTLWGPGGYTF.

This chain uses TRBV11-3 with TRBJ1-2; D gene unclear. There are 11 residues in the CDR3. The V and J ends lost 4 bases and 8 bases respectively, with 8 bases between them. CDR1 and CDR2 from the germline V gene are SGHNT and YENEEA. CDR3 residues: CASSSPVGYTF. The CDR3 DNA reads as TGTGCCAGCAGCTCTCCAGTGGGCTACACCTTC. The whole variable domain, filled in from reference TRBV11-3 and TRBJ1-2, reads EAGVVQSPRYKIIEKKQPVAFWCNPISGHNTLYWYLQNLGQGPELLIRYENEEAVDDSQLPKDRFSAERLKGVDSTLKIQPAELGDSAVYLCASSSPVGYTFGSGTRLTVV.

The V and J genes are TRBV5-6 and TRBJ2-7; weak D call: TRBD2 (5 bases). V gave up 1 base and J gave up 0 bases, with 11 bases separating them. This CDR3 is 15 amino acids long. CDR1 and CDR2 (germline): SGHDT, YYEEEE. The chain's CDR3 is CASSLLGRSSYEQYF. The CDR3 DNA follows: TGTGCCAGCAGCTTGTTGGGGAGAAGCTCCTACGAGCAGTACTTC.